The 2 T cell receptor beta chains given below trace back to one sample, sequenced in a study of beta chain features in type 1 diabetes (dated 2018 in TCRdb). The library was produced with the immunoSEQ multiplex PCR assay. All of the isolated RNA was reverse transcribed with the High Capacity cDNA Reverse Transcription Kit, so expressed TCRB transcripts were sequenced. The table comes from immuneACCESS by way of TCRdb, which keeps in-frame sequences with V and J called. Part of the clones is missing from these tables; in studies checked, under half for an unresolved V gene and the rest for unknown reasons. This sample is represented by fewer than 900,000 clones; 15% to 20% of them were singletons. The leading ten clones occupy 0.02% to 0.025% of the sample. The sample comprised naive CD4+ T cells from blood. Interpreted using the paper, the cell subset or site label stands for: true naive CD4+ T cells. These receptors were obtained from a woman aged 18-30 years in good health.

This clone was seen only a few times. The DNA for the CDR3 is TGTGCCAGCAGTTTGAAGGGGACGATGTCCTACGAGCAGTACTTC. It codes for CASSLKGTMSYEQYF. The chain has TRBV27 and TRBJ2-7, with D possibly being TRBD1 or TRBD2 (5 bases each). Trimming pared 3 bases from V and 1 base from J, leaving 13 bases between. This CDR3 has 15 residues. The germline CDR1 and CDR2 sequences are MNHEY and SMNVEV (reference sequence).

The J gene is TRBJ2-7, the V gene TRBV11-2; D is perhaps TRBD1 (5 bases). The V end was cut by 3 bases, the J end by 1 base, with 10 bases between. This CDR3 is 14 amino acids long. Germline values: CDR1 SGHAT, CDR2 FQNNGV. This chain's CDR3 is CASSFQGPSYEQYF. DNA for the CDR3: TGTGCCAGCAGCTTCCAGGGCCCGTCCTACGAGCAGTACTTC.